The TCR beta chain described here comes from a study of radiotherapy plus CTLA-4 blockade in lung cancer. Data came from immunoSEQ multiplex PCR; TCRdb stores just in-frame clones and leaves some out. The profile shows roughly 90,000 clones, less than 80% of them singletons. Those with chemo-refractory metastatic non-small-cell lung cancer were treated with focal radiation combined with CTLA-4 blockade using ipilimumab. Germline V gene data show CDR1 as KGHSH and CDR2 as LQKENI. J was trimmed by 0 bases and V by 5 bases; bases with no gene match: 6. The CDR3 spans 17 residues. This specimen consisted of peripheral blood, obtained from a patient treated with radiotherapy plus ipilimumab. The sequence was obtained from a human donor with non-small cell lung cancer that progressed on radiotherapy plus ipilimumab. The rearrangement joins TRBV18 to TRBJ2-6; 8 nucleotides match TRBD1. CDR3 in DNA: TGTGCCAGCTCATCCGGACAGGGTCTCTCTGGGGCCAACGTCCTGACTTTC. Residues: CASSSGQGLSGANVLTF.